A single sample gave rise to the 25 T cell receptor beta chains below, sequenced in a study of shared clonotypes between healthy human individuals. Method: immunoSEQ multiplex PCR; TCRdb's copy keeps in-frame clones and lacks some. Seen here are more than 2,000,000 clones, about 92% observed once, and the top ten hold under 0.45%. What was sequenced was naive CD4+ T cells from PBMCs. Subset noted: CD45RA+ positively selected. These receptors all come from a man aged 18 to 35 in good health. Some clones in this sample may be carry-over from other donors' samples.

The chain combines TRBV27 with TRBJ1-3; D unclear. Germline V lookup: CDR1 MNHEY, CDR2 SMNVEV (reference sequence). V was shortened by 3 bases and J by 4 bases, with 16 bases between the two germline ends. This CDR3 has 16 residues. In nucleotides, the CDR3 is TGTGCCAGCAGTTTGGTTGGGCCAGGCAAAGGAAACACCATATATTTT. Translating it yields CASSLVGPGKGNTIYF.

The chain joins TRBV4-1 to TRBJ1-4; D is perhaps TRBD1 (6 bases). The germline V gene has CDR1 MGHRA and CDR2 YSYEKL. With 6 bases removed from V and 1 base from J, the gap between germline ends came to 15 bases. The CDR3 length is 16 residues. The DNA of the CDR3 is TGCGCCAGCAGTAGGGGGGGGTTCGTAACTAATGAAAAACTGTTTTTT. This codes for CASSRGGFVTNEKLFF.

The chain couples TRBV2 to TRBJ2-2; TRBD1 is a possible D gene (6 bases). This CDR3 has 14 amino acids. V gave up 6 bases and J gave up 4 bases, with 12 bases separating them. From germline, CDR1 is SNHLY and CDR2 FYNNEI. The CDR3 loop is CASRQGKGTGELFF. DNA of the CDR3: TGTGCCAGCAGACAGGGAAAAGGCACCGGGGAGCTGTTTTTT.

In the case of this clone: The sample carries other DNA sequences with the same CDR3. The chain joins TRBV28 to TRBJ2-6; 9 nucleotides line up with TRBD1. CDR1 MDHEN and CDR2 SYDVKM come from the germline V gene. Trimming removed 6 bases from V and 2 bases from J; junction bases left unmatched: 2. This CDR3 is built from 15 residues. The CDR3 reads CASSTGGAGANVLTF. CDR3 nucleotide sequence: TGTGCCAGCAGCACAGGGGGCGCTGGGGCCAACGTCCTGACTTTC.

The table lists this clone with a count of one. The genes are TRBV15 and TRBJ1-3; D remains ambiguous. Trimming stripped 0 bases from V and 4 bases from J, with 13 bases between. This CDR3 is 16 amino acids long. Looked up from germline, CDR1 is LNHNV and CDR2 is YYDKDF (reference sequence). The CDR3 region is CATSRDLPAKGNTIYF. The CDR3 nucleotides read TGTGCCACCAGCAGAGATCTCCCGGCGAAAGGAAACACCATATATTTT.

A word on this clone: Relative to the germline gene, one junction end is altered; a read error may explain this. The V call is TRBV5-1, the J call TRBJ1-1; D uncertain. Germline V CDR1 and CDR2: SGHRS, YFSETQ. The CDR3 loop spans 15 amino acids. This CDR3 reads CASSSPKQMNTEAFF. The CDR3 bases are TGTGCCAGCAGCTCCCCGAAACAGATGAACACTGAAGCTTTCTTT.

The chain has TRBV2 and TRBJ1-5; perhaps TRBD1 as D (6 bases). CDR1 and CDR2 (germline): SNHLY, FYNNEI. This CDR3 contains 14 residues. Trimming took off 9 bases at V and 3 bases at J, with 15 bases between the two ends. The CDR3 reads CASRDQGPNQPQHF. Here the CDR3 DNA reads TGTGCCAGTAGGGATCAGGGGCCCAATCAGCCCCAGCATTTT.

V and J are TRBV25-1 and TRBJ2-1; D is ambiguous. Germline-derived CDR1 and CDR2 are MGHDK and SYGVNS. CDR3 length: 15 residues. Trimming left V 1 base short and J 8 bases short, with 15 bases between. CDR3 sequence (DNA): TGTGCCAGCAGTGAATCCCAAACGGGTGTCGATGAGCAGTTCTTC. Its translation: CASSESQTGVDEQFF.

The chain is built from TRBV5-6 and TRBJ2-3, with D maybe TRBD1 (6 bases). Trimming left V 2 bases short and J 0 bases short, with 10 bases between. Per germline, CDR1 SGHDT and CDR2 YYEEEE. The CDR3 has 15 residues. The CDR3 DNA is TGTGCCAGCAGCTTTGACAGGATAAGCACAGATACGCAGTATTTT. This sequence encodes CASSFDRISTDTQYF.

This sequence joins TRBV6-4 and TRBJ2-3; 9 bases map to TRBD1. The CDR3 runs 15 residues. Per germline, CDR1 MRHNA and CDR2 SNTAGT. V shed 6 bases and J 3 bases; nucleotides not matched to a gene: 7. CDR3 sequence (DNA): TGTGCCAGCAGGCCGGGACAGGGTTTGACAGATACGCAGTATTTT. Protein: CASRPGQGLTDTQYF.

This rearrangement joins TRBV9 to TRBJ1-4, with 12 bases matching TRBD1. V was clipped by 2 bases and J by 8 bases; unmatched bases: 13. The length of the CDR3 is 18 residues. Germline-derived CDR1 and CDR2 are SGDLS and YYNGEE. Here the CDR3 DNA reads TGTGCCAGCAGCGTTTCTCCCGGGACAGGGGGCGCGGGGGAAAAACTGTTTTTT. As protein: CASSVSPGTGGAGEKLFF.

The chain couples TRBV9 to TRBJ2-1; no clear D gene. The CDR3 is made up of 15 amino acids. Deletions cut 0 bases from V and 0 bases from J, with 7 bases between. Germline V gene sequence: CDR1 SGDLS, CDR2 YYNGEE. The CDR3, as DNA: TGTGCCAGCAGCGTAGACACCCACTCCTACAATGAGCAGTTCTTC. As protein: CASSVDTHSYNEQFF.

The V call is TRBV14, the J call TRBJ2-1, with D tentatively TRBD1 or TRBD2 (5 bases each). The CDR3 is 14 amino acids. Germline values: CDR1 SGHDN, CDR2 FVKESK. V was pared by 5 bases and J by 3 bases, with 11 bases between. This CDR3 is CASSAGTHYNEQFF. The CDR3 nucleotides read TGTGCCAGCAGCGCCGGGACCCACTACAATGAGCAGTTCTTC. Complete variable domain (other parts from reference TRBV14 and TRBJ2-1): EAGVTQFPSHSVIEKGQTVTLRCDPISGHDNLYWYRRVMGKEIKFLLHFVKESKQDESGMPNNRFLAERTGGTYSTLKVQPAELEDSGVYFCASSAGTHYNEQFFGPGTRLTVL.

V gene TRBV19 combines with J gene TRBJ2-1; 8 bases are shared with TRBD2. The CDR3 length is 14 residues. CDR1 LNHDA and CDR2 SQIVND come from the germline V gene (reference sequence). The V and J ends lost 4 bases and 9 bases, in that order; junction bases with no gene match: 8. The CDR3 loop is CASSTKRERVEQFF. CDR3 sequence (DNA): TGTGCCAGTAGTACGAAGCGGGAGAGGGTTGAGCAGTTCTTC.

The chain links TRBV6-5 to TRBJ1-4; 7 nucleotides match TRBD1. Looked up from germline, CDR1 is MNHEY and CDR2 is SVGAGI. This CDR3 has 14 amino acids. J lost 7 bases, V lost 2 bases, and 4 bases had no gene match. CDR3 bases: TGTGCCAGCAGTTACCGACAGGGTGCTGAAAAACTGTTTTTT. Its translation: CASSYRQGAEKLFF.

The chain carries TRBV5-6 and TRBJ2-3; D perhaps matches TRBD2 (5 bases). CDR3 size: 14 residues. With 1 base removed from V and 4 bases from J, the gap between germline ends came to 10 bases. Germline CDR1 SGHDT, CDR2 YYEEEE. The CDR3 region is CASSLPGGPDTQYF. In nucleotides, the CDR3 is TGTGCCAGCAGCTTGCCAGGAGGCCCAGATACGCAGTATTTT.

The sample holds one count of this clone. The rearrangement joins TRBV7-9 to TRBJ2-5; 11 positions match TRBD2. This CDR3 is 16 amino acids long. V was clipped by 5 bases and J by 0 bases; unmatched bases: 5. The V gene's germline CDR1 is SEHNR and CDR2 FQNEAQ (reference sequence). The CDR3 loop reads CASSQGLAEHQETQYF. For the CDR3, the DNA is TGTGCCAGCAGCCAGGGACTAGCGGAACACCAAGAGACCCAGTACTTC.

The chain employs TRBV11-3 and TRBJ2-7; 11 bases map to TRBD2. This CDR3 has 15 residues. Trimming took 5 bases from V and 0 from J; bases not matched to a gene: 3. Germline CDR1 reads SGHNT; CDR2 reads YENEEA. CDR3 residues: CASSRTSGSSYEQYF. The CDR3 region has the DNA TGTGCCAGCAGCCGAACTAGCGGGAGCTCCTACGAGCAGTACTTC.

The V call is TRBV6-5, the J call TRBJ2-6; D tentatively fits TRBD1 or TRBD2 (5 bases each). Trimming took off 5 bases at V and 1 base at J, with 9 bases between the two ends. The germline gives CDR1 MNHEY, CDR2 SVGAGI. The CDR3 extends over 15 amino acids. CDR3 bases: TGTGCCAGCAGTATTGGGGGATCTGGGGCCAACGTCCTGACTTTC. Encoded protein: CASSIGGSGANVLTF.

This chain links TRBV5-1 with TRBJ2-2, with 9 bases lining up with TRBD2. The J segment lost 5 bases and the V segment lost 3 bases, leaving 8 bases of the junction unmatched. The CDR3 length is 16 residues. Germline V gene data show CDR1 as SGHRS and CDR2 as YFSETQ. CDR3: CASSYLAGASTGELFF. Here the CDR3 DNA reads TGCGCCAGCAGCTACTTAGCGGGAGCGAGTACCGGGGAGCTGTTTTTT.

The chain recombines TRBV28 with TRBJ2-5, with 8 bases fitting TRBD1. This CDR3 contains 15 residues. Germline V gives CDR1 MDHEN, CDR2 SYDVKM. V shed 8 bases, J shed 5 bases, and the junction held 13 bases outside the gene matches. DNA of the CDR3: TGTGCCAGCCAAACTCCAGGACAGGGAGTCGAGACCCAGTACTTC. It is translated as CASQTPGQGVETQYF.

The chain couples TRBV18 to TRBJ1-5; D is uncertain. Germline V gives CDR1 KGHSH, CDR2 LQKENI. This CDR3 has 12 residues. The ends were cut back, 1 base at V and 7 bases at J, with 5 bases in the middle. The CDR3 coding sequence is TGTGCCAGCTCACCACAGGACCAGCCCCAGCATTTT. Protein: CASSPQDQPQHF.

The chain is built from TRBV5-8 and TRBJ1-2, with unresolved D. The CDR3 is 12 residues long. Germline V lookup: CDR1 SGHTS, CDR2 YDEGEE. Trimming removed 8 bases at V and 3 bases at J, with 11 bases between. Here the CDR3 DNA reads TGTGCCAGTGCGAGGACGGACTATGGCTACACCTTC. Its translation: CASARTDYGYTF.

The CDR3 is CASSLRSGTGYSTDTQYF. The CDR3 bases are TGTGCCAGCAGCTTAAGGTCGGGGACAGGGTATAGCACAGATACGCAGTATTTT. The chain recombines TRBV7-6 with TRBJ2-3; TRBD1 aligns across 9 bases. Germline V gene lookup returns CDR1 SGHVS and CDR2 FNYEAQ. V trimming: 2 bases; J trimming: 0 bases; junction bases outside the gene matches: 9. The CDR3 has 18 amino acids. The full variable domain, its missing parts supplied by reference TRBV7-6 and TRBJ2-3, is GAGVSQSPRYKVTKRGQDVALRCDPISGHVSLYWYRQALGQGPEFLTYFNYEAQQDKSGLPNDRFSAERPEGSISTLTIQRTEQRDSAMYRCASSLRSGTGYSTDTQYFGPGTRLTVL.

The chain employs TRBV19 and TRBJ2-7; 7 nucleotides align to TRBD1. The CDR3 extends over 15 amino acids. Germline V gene data show CDR1 as LNHDA and CDR2 as SQIVND (reference sequence). Trimming removed 5 bases from V and 2 bases from J; junction bases left unmatched: 9. CDR3: CASSLNPGQTYEQYF. In DNA, the CDR3 is TGTGCCAGTAGTTTGAACCCGGGACAGACCTACGAGCAGTACTTC.